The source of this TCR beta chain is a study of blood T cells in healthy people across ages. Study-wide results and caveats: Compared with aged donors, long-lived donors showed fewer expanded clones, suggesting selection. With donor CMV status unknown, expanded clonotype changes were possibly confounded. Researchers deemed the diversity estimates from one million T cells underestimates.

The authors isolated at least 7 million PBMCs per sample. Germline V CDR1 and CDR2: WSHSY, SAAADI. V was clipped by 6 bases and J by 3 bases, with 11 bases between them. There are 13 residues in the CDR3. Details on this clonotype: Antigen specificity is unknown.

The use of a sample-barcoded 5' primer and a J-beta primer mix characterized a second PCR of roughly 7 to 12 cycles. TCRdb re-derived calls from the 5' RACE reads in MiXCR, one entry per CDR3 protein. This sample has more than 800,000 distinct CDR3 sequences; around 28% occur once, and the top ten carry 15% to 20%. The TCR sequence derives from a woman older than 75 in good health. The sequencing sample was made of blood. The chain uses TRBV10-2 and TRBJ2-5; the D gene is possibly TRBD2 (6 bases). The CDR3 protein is CASREGRKETQYF. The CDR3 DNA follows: TGCGCCAGCAGGGAGGGCAGGAAAGAGACCCAGTACTTC.